This T cell receptor beta chain originates from a study of CDR3 diversity in severe acne. There are 14 residues in the CDR3. Trimming took 1 base from V and 11 from J, leaving 15 bases between them. MiXCR was run by TCRdb on the PCR reads, yielding one entry per CDR3 protein. The table records approximately 80,000 distinct CDR3 sequences, approximately 51% of them present only once. Sequenced input: blood. The chain has TRBV12-3 or TRBV12-4 and TRBJ1-5; perhaps TRBD1 as D (5 bases). The receptor was isolated from a male donor in good health, without acne. The CDR3 sequence: CASSLGGGRESQHF. The CDR3 nucleotides read TGTGCCAGCAGTTTAGGGGGGGGTAGGGAGTCCCAGCATTTT.